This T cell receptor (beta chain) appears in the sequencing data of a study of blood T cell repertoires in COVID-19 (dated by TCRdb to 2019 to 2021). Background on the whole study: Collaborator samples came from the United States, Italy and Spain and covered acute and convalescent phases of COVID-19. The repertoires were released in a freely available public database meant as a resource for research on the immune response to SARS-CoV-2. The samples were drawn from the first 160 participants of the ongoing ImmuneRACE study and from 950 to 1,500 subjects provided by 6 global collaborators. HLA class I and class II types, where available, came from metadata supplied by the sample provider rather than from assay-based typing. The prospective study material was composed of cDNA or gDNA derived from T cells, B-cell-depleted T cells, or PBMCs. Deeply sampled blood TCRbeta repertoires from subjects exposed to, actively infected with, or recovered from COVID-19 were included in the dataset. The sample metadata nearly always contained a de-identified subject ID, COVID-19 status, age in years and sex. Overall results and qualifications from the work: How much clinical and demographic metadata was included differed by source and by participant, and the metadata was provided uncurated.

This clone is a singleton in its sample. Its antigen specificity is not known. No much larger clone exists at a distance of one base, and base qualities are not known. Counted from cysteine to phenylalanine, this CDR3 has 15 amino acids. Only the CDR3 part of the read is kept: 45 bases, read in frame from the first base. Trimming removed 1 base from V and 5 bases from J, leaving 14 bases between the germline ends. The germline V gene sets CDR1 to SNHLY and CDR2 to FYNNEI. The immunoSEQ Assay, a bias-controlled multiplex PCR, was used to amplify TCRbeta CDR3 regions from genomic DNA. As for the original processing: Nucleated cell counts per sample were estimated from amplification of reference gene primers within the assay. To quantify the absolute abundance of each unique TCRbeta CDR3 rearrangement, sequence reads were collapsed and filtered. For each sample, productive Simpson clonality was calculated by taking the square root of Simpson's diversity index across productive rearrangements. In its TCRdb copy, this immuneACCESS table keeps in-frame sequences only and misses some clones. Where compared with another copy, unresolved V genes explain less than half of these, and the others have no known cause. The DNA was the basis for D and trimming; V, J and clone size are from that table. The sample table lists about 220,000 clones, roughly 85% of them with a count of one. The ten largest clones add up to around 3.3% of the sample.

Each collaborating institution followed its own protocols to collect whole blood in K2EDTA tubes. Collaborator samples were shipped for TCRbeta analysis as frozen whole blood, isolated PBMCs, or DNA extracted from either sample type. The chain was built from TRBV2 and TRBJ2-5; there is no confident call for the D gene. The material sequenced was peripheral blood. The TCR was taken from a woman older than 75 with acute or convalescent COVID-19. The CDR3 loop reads CASSEVLLVGETQYF. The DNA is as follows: TGTGCCAGCAGTGAAGTTTTACTGGTCGGGGAGACCCAGTACTTC. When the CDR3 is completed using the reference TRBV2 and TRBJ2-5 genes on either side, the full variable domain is EPEVTQTPSHQVTQMGQEVILRCVPISNHLYFYWYRQILGQKVEFLVSFYNNEISEKSEIFDDQFSVERPDGSNFTLKIRSTKLEDSAMYFCASSEVLLVGETQYFGPGTRLLVL.